Listed below are T cell receptor beta chains from one sample, sequenced in a study of T cell responses to AZD1222 COVID-19 vaccine. Sequenced by immunoSEQ multiplex PCR; TCRdb stores in-frame clones only, minus some. The sample has 95,000 to 150,000 clones; about 90% are singletons. This specimen consisted of peripheral blood, obtained on day 0 of AZD1222 vaccination. The receptors shown here come from an adult in good health. CDR3s include the opening cysteine and the closing phenylalanine or tryptophan.

j_gene,v_gene,CDR3aa
TRBJ1-1,TRBV18,CASSGGFLGTEAFF
TRBJ1-4,TRBV5-1,CASSLDLTSNEKLFF
TRBJ2-1,TRBV3-1/TRBV3-2,CASSQGGSYNEQFF
TRBJ1-1,TRBV7-2,CASSLPLAGTEAFF
TRBJ2-1,TRBV7-8,CASSLRDPASEQFF
TRBJ1-4,TRBV7-9,CASSLTVARGNEKLFF
TRBJ1-2,TRBV2,CASSGQGEDYGYTF
TRBJ2-5,TRBV7-9,CASSPAPLAGVQKETQYF
TRBJ2-3,TRBV10-1,CASSEDIAGGSTDTQYF
TRBJ2-1,TRBV11-3,CASSFALSYNEQFF
TRBJ1-2,TRBV11-3,CASSLVQGPSYGYTF
TRBJ2-7,TRBV5-5,CASSLMLAGYEQYF
TRBJ1-1,TRBV13,CASSQRTGRTEAFF
TRBJ2-1,TRBV19,CASSIFPSGRHSSYNEQFF
TRBJ2-7,TRBV29-1,CSVETPTYEQYF
TRBJ1-3,TRBV18,CASSPGGNTIYF
TRBJ2-3,TRBV27,CASTSGRSDGDTQYF
TRBJ2-3,TRBV25-1,CASRDLSTDTQYF
TRBJ2-2,TRBV5-1,CASSLEVIGELFF
TRBJ2-1,TRBV10-1,CASSKRLAGVDEQFF